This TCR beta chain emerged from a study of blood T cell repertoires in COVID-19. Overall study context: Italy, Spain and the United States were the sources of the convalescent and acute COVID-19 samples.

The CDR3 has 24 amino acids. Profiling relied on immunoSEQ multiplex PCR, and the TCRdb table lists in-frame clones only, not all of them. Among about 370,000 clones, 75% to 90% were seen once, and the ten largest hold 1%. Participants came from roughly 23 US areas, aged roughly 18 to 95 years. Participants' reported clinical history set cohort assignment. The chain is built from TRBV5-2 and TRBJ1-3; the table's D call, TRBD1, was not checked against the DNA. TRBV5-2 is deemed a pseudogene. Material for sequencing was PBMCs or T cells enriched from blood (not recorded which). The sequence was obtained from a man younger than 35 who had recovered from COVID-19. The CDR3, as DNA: TGTGCCAGCAAATTGGTTTCGTTTTATAAAATCGGACAGGGGGTCTCTTTCTCTGGAAACACCATATATTTT. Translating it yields CASKLVSFYKIGQGVSFSGNTIYF.